This T cell receptor beta chain was profiled in a study of shared clonotypes between healthy human individuals. Study conclusions and caveats: Large depth notwithstanding, sorted-subset sequencing proved incomplete by rarefaction.

Here immunoSEQ multiplex PCR was the method, and the copy in TCRdb shows in-frame clones only, minus some. The table lists more than 400,000 clones, around 96% of them singletons. The V segment lost 0 bases and the J segment 5 bases; nucleotides outside the gene matches: 10. CDR3 length: 17 amino acids. Germline assignment: CDR1 PRHDT and CDR2 FYEKMQ (reference sequence). Worth noting for this clone: Antigen specificity is unknown.

The study separated CD4+ cells into CD45RA+ naive and CD45RA-negative memory subsets. The rearrangement links TRBV13 to TRBJ2-5; TRBD2 matches at 9 bases. This clonotype was obtained from a woman in her twenties or thirties in good health. The sequenced material came from naive CD4+ T cells sorted from blood. The subset is: CD45RA+ positively selected. CDR3 in amino acids: CASSLGLGREGPETQYF. The CDR3 nucleotides read TGTGCCAGCAGCTTAGGCCTCGGGCGGGAGGGCCCGGAGACCCAGTACTTC.